The 32 T cell receptor beta chains in this list originate from one sample, sequenced in a study of blood T cell repertoires in COVID-19. Profiling relied on immunoSEQ multiplex PCR, and the TCRdb table lists in-frame clones only, not all of them. The table has 350,000 to 450,000 clones, 89% seen once. The specimen sequenced was peripheral blood. The receptors originated from a middle-aged woman with COVID-19, enrolled during active disease.

The chain is built from TRBV5-4 and TRBJ2-2; the match to TRBD1 covers 11 bases. Trimming took 0 bases from V and 5 from J; bases not matched to a gene: 6. The CDR3 length is 17 residues. From germline, CDR1 is SGHNT and CDR2 YYREEE (reference sequence). DNA of the CDR3: TGTGCCAGCAGCTTGGCCGGGGACAGGGGGGGGACCGGGGAGCTGTTTTTT. This sequence encodes CASSLAGDRGGTGELFF.

Points on this clone: Other DNA variants within this sample encode the same CDR3. The CDR3 spells CASSLAGTGELFF. The CDR3 bases are TGTGCCAGCAGCTTGGCAGGGACCGGGGAGCTGTTTTTT. This chain uses TRBV5-6 with TRBJ2-2, with a possible D match to TRBD1 (5 bases). CDR1 and CDR2 from the germline V gene are SGHDT and YYEEEE. Trimming shortened V by 0 bases and J by 5 bases, and 5 bases separated the two germline ends. The CDR3 spans 13 residues.

The chain couples TRBV5-1 to TRBJ1-2; D uncertain. The CDR3 runs to 14 residues. Germline CDR1 is SGHRS and CDR2 is YFSETQ. V was trimmed by 0 bases and J by 4 bases, leaving 10 bases between them. The CDR3 nucleotides read TGCGCCAGCAGCTTGGATGGCAGTCTCTATGGCTACACCTTC. It encodes CASSLDGSLYGYTF.

The rearrangement links TRBV9 to TRBJ2-1; 12 bases are shared with TRBD2. CDR1 is SGDLS, CDR2 YYNGEE, per germline. The CDR3 spans 16 residues. After removal of 3 bases from V and 10 bases from J, the junction contained 11 bases not matched to a gene. The CDR3 DNA reads as TGTGCCAGCAGCGCCAACTCCAGACTAGCGGGGGAGGAGCAGTTCTTC. Translation gives CASSANSRLAGEEQFF. Supplemented by reference TRBV9 and TRBJ2-1, the full variable domain reads DSGVTQTPKHLITATGQRVTLRCSPRSGDLSVYWYQQSLDQGLQFLIQYYNGEERAKGNILERFSAQQFPDLHSELNLSSLELGDSALYFCASSANSRLAGEEQFFGPGTRLTVL.

The V and J genes are TRBV7-3 and TRBJ2-1, with 14 bases that match TRBD2. The germline V gene encodes CDR1 SGHTA and CDR2 FQGTGA. The CDR3 covers 15 residues. V trimming: 5 bases; J trimming: 7 bases; junction bases outside the gene matches: 4. For the CDR3, the DNA is TGTGCCAGCAGCCGGGGACTAGCGGGAGATAATGAGCAGTTCTTC. Translation gives CASSRGLAGDNEQFF.

This clone was observed a handful of times. The chain recombines TRBV27 with TRBJ2-1, with 10 bases that match TRBD1. After removal of 6 bases from V and 8 bases from J, the junction contained 1 base not matched to a gene. This CDR3 has 12 residues. Germline V gene data show CDR1 as MNHEY and CDR2 as SMNVEV (reference sequence). The CDR3 loop reads CASRTGGHEQFF. CDR3 bases: TGTGCCAGCAGGACAGGGGGCCATGAGCAGTTCTTC.

The chain has TRBV6-1 and TRBJ1-5; a possible D gene is TRBD1 (6 bases). In germline, CDR1 is MNHNS, CDR2 SASEGT. V lost 2 bases and J lost 4, with 15 bases in between. This CDR3 spans 16 amino acids. For the CDR3, the DNA is TGTGCCAGCAGTGAAAGTTGGGTAGGGGGTAATCAGCCCCAGCATTTT. It specifies CASSESWVGGNQPQHF.

This chain joins TRBV6-5 and TRBJ2-1, with D perhaps TRBD2 (6 bases). The germline CDR1 and CDR2 sequences are MNHEY and SVGAGI. The V and J ends lost 7 bases and 5 bases respectively, with 15 bases between them. The CDR3 runs 14 residues. The CDR3 loop reads CASNPGARNNEQFF. CDR3 DNA: TGTGCCAGCAATCCGGGAGCTCGGAACAATGAGCAGTTCTTC.

J is TRBJ1-5 and V is TRBV20-1, with 7 bases aligning to TRBD1. Germline assignment: CDR1 DFQATT and CDR2 SNEGSKA (reference sequence). Trimming removed 3 bases from V and 8 bases from J; junction bases left unmatched: 13. CDR3 length: 15 residues. Here the CDR3 DNA reads TGCAGTGCTAGTTCAGGGGGATTCCGGCAGGAGCCCCAGCATTTT. It translates to CSASSGGFRQEPQHF.

This chain connects TRBV7-8 to TRBJ2-7; possibly TRBD1 for D (6 bases). The CDR3 runs 17 residues. Germline CDR1 and CDR2: SGHVS and FQNEAQ. V gave up 3 bases and J gave up 3 bases, with 21 bases separating them. CDR3 sequence: CASSFGTHTGTSYEQYF. CDR3 coding DNA: TGTGCCAGCAGCTTTGGGACGCATACAGGGACCAGCTACGAGCAGTACTTC.

The chain couples TRBV18 to TRBJ1-1; the D is unclear. CDR3 size: 14 residues. Germline lookup yields CDR1 KGHSH and CDR2 LQKENI. Trimming shortened V by 1 base and J by 7 bases, and 13 bases separated the two germline ends. In nucleotides, the CDR3 is TGTGCCAGCTCACCACGACGAGAGACGGGTGAAGCTTTCTTT. This codes for CASSPRRETGEAFF.

The chain uses TRBV6-6 and TRBJ2-5; D not resolved. Germline CDR1 MNHNY, CDR2 SVGAGI (reference sequence). Trimming stripped 5 bases from V and 2 bases from J, with 9 bases between. The CDR3 runs 13 residues. CDR3 sequence reads: CASSGVIQETQYF. Written as DNA, the CDR3 is TGTGCCAGCAGTGGAGTGATTCAAGAGACCCAGTACTTC.

V is TRBV5-1 and J is TRBJ2-1; tentatively, D is TRBD2 (7 bases). The CDR3 extends over 15 amino acids. Per germline, CDR1 SGHRS and CDR2 YFSETQ. V shed 6 bases and J shed 4 bases, with 17 bases lying between them. This CDR3 reads CASKRGGEGYNEQFF. The CDR3 nucleotides are TGCGCCAGCAAACGCGGGGGCGAAGGGTACAATGAGCAGTTCTTC.

The chain has TRBV28 and TRBJ1-1, with TRBD1 identical over 7 bases. CDR3 size: 13 residues. The J segment lost 7 bases and the V segment lost 5 bases, leaving 7 bases of the junction unmatched. Germline V CDR1 and CDR2: MDHEN, SYDVKM. The CDR3 sequence is CASSPPGQREAFF. In DNA form, the CDR3 reads TGTGCCAGCAGTCCTCCGGGACAGCGTGAAGCTTTCTTT.

The chain couples TRBV6-5 to TRBJ2-3, with 10 bases fitting TRBD1. The V gene end was trimmed by 5 bases and the J gene end by 0 bases; junction bases not matched to a gene: 2. This CDR3 contains 15 residues. Germline V gene lookup returns CDR1 MNHEY and CDR2 SVGAGI. The CDR3 DNA reads as TGTGCCAGCAGTAGACAGGGGGCCAGCACAGATACGCAGTATTTT. This encodes CASSRQGASTDTQYF.

V is TRBV7-2 and J is TRBJ1-2; D gene uncertain. The CDR3 covers 15 residues. Trimming pared 2 bases from V and 3 bases from J, leaving 13 bases between. CDR1 is SGHTA, CDR2 FQGNSA, per germline. The CDR3 loop is CASSLLAILDYGYTF. Written as DNA, the CDR3 is TGTGCCAGCAGCTTACTGGCCATCCTAGACTATGGCTACACCTTC.

The chain joins TRBV28 to TRBJ1-2; 7 bases agree with TRBD1. The CDR3 sequence is 14 residues long. Per the germline V gene, CDR1 is MDHEN and CDR2 is SYDVKM. The V and J ends lost 2 bases and 7 bases, in that order; junction bases with no gene match: 7. The CDR3 here is CASSLDRVLSGYTF. The CDR3 nucleotides read TGTGCCAGCAGTTTAGACAGGGTTTTGAGTGGCTACACCTTC.

This chain joins TRBV18 and TRBJ1-1; 9 bases are shared with TRBD1. The CDR3 is made up of 15 amino acids. V dropped 1 base and J dropped 4; count of bases not matched to a gene: 4. Germline assignment: CDR1 KGHSH and CDR2 LQKENI. The CDR3 here is CASSPLQGAITEAFF. The DNA of the CDR3 is TGTGCCAGCTCACCACTACAGGGGGCGATCACTGAAGCTTTCTTT.

The CDR3 sequence: CASSLRGIITDTQYF. The DNA for the CDR3 is TGCGCCAGCAGCTTGCGGGGGATAATTACAGATACGCAGTATTTT. This chain uses TRBV5-1 with TRBJ2-3; TRBD2 is a possible D gene (6 bases). CDR1 and CDR2 from the germline V gene are SGHRS and YFSETQ. The CDR3 is made up of 15 amino acids. The ends were cut back, 1 base at V and 3 bases at J, with 12 bases in the middle.

This chain connects TRBV7-9 to TRBJ2-7, with D unclear. The ends were cut back, 1 base at V and 6 bases at J, with 10 bases in the middle. Looked up from germline, CDR1 is SEHNR and CDR2 is FQNEAQ (reference sequence). The length of the CDR3 is 13 residues. DNA of the CDR3: TGTGCCAGCAGCTTAGTGGGCAGACCCGAGCAGTACTTC. Encoded protein: CASSLVGRPEQYF.

The rearrangement joins TRBV4-3 to TRBJ2-1, with 7 bases that match TRBD2. The germline CDR1 and CDR2 sequences are LGHNA and YSLEER. This CDR3 region has 19 residues. Germline trimming cut 0 bases from V and 4 bases from J; bases unmatched to any gene: 15. The CDR3 protein is CASSQDPPLASGGYNEQFF. CDR3 bases: TGCGCCAGCAGCCAAGATCCCCCCCTGGCTAGCGGAGGATACAATGAGCAGTTCTTC.

The V and J genes are TRBV19 and TRBJ1-6; the match to TRBD1 covers 8 bases. Germline V gene data show CDR1 as LNHDA and CDR2 as SQIVND (reference sequence). The V gene end was trimmed by 3 bases and the J gene end by 7 bases; junction bases not matched to a gene: 8. This CDR3 is 16 amino acids long. CDR3 in amino acids: CASSITPDRANSPLHF. Here the CDR3 DNA reads TGTGCCAGTAGTATCACCCCGGACAGGGCCAATTCACCCCTCCACTTT.

V and J are TRBV30 and TRBJ1-2, with TRBD1 as a possible D gene (6 bases). V was shortened by 1 base and J by 3 bases, with 12 bases between the two germline ends. The CDR3 loop spans 14 amino acids. The germline gives CDR1 GTSNPN, CDR2 SVGIG (reference sequence). The CDR3 sequence: CAWSAQGGDYGYTF. CDR3 DNA sequence: TGTGCCTGGAGTGCCCAAGGGGGGGACTATGGCTACACCTTC.

The chain links TRBV6-5 to TRBJ1-1; D possibly corresponds to TRBD1 (5 bases). The length of the CDR3 is 13 residues. Trimming took 4 bases from V and 6 from J, leaving 12 bases between them. Germline assignment: CDR1 MNHEY and CDR2 SVGAGI. The CDR3 is CASSSGGIPEAFF. CDR3 DNA: TGTGCCAGCAGTTCGGGGGGGATCCCTGAAGCTTTCTTT.

The rearrangement joins TRBV7-2 to TRBJ1-2; 7 bases are a match to TRBD1. Germline trimming cut 5 bases from V and 4 bases from J; bases unmatched to any gene: 10. The CDR3 extends over 15 amino acids. Germline V CDR1 and CDR2: SGHTA, FQGNSA. The CDR3 DNA sequence: TGTGCCAGCAGCCCCCGACAGGGATACACCTATGGCTACACCTTC. This translates into CASSPRQGYTYGYTF.

This rearrangement joins TRBV7-9 to TRBJ2-5; D remains unclear. This CDR3 is 12 amino acids long. The V end lost 0 bases, the J end lost 5 bases, and 4 bases lay between the germline ends. From germline, CDR1 is SEHNR and CDR2 FQNEAQ (reference sequence). CDR3 sequence reads: CASSLAAETQYF. CDR3 nucleotide sequence: TGTGCCAGCAGCTTAGCTGCGGAGACCCAGTACTTC.

The chain's CDR3 is CASSQDLHRGTSGRSYEQYF. DNA for the CDR3: TGCGCCAGCAGCCAAGATCTTCATCGAGGGACTAGCGGGAGGTCGTACGAGCAGTACTTC. The chain uses TRBV4-3 and TRBJ2-7, with 15 positions matching TRBD2. Germline lookup yields CDR1 LGHNA and CDR2 YSLEER. CDR3 length equals 20 residues. V shed 0 bases, J shed 4 bases, and the junction held 13 bases outside the gene matches.

The chain carries TRBV5-6 and TRBJ1-2; tentative D call: TRBD1 (5 bases). Trimming shortened V by 4 bases and J by 6 bases, and 25 bases separated the two germline ends. The germline V gene encodes CDR1 SGHDT and CDR2 YYEEEE. The CDR3 runs 17 residues. CDR3 amino acids: CASSPEVGRPPRDGYTF. DNA of the CDR3: TGTGCCAGCAGCCCCGAAGTAGGCAGGCCTCCCAGGGATGGCTACACCTTC.

The gene calls are TRBV14 and TRBJ2-2, with 12 bases lining up with TRBD2. Germline V gene sequence: CDR1 SGHDN, CDR2 FVKESK. There are 18 residues in the CDR3. V was pared by 4 bases and J by 1 base, with 7 bases of the junction left unmatched. The CDR3: CASSRSLLAGGNTGELFF. CDR3 DNA sequence: TGTGCCAGCAGCCGGTCCCTACTAGCGGGGGGGAACACCGGGGAGCTGTTTTTT. The complete variable domain, with remaining parts taken from reference TRBV14 and TRBJ2-2, reads EAGVTQFPSHSVIEKGQTVTLRCDPISGHDNLYWYRRVMGKEIKFLLHFVKESKQDESGMPNNRFLAERTGGTYSTLKVQPAELEDSGVYFCASSRSLLAGGNTGELFFGEGSRLTVL.

V usage is TRBV7-6 and J usage is TRBJ2-1, with 9 bases fitting TRBD2. Germline V gene lookup returns CDR1 SGHVS and CDR2 FNYEAQ. The trim removed 0 bases at V and 9 bases at J, leaving 9 bases unmatched. The length of the CDR3 is 16 residues. The CDR3 coding sequence is TGTGCCAGCAGCTTAGCGCAATTAGCGGGAGATCCTGAGCAGTTCTTC. This sequence encodes CASSLAQLAGDPEQFF.

This clone showed up just a few times. The sample holds other DNA sequences that translate to the same CDR3. J is TRBJ1-5 and V is TRBV7-2, with D unresolved. Germline CDR1 is SGHTA and CDR2 is FQGNSA. CDR3 size: 13 residues. Trimming removed 2 bases from V and 5 bases from J, with 7 bases in between. CDR3: CASSLTGDQPQHF. The CDR3 DNA reads TGTGCCAGCAGCTTAACTGGAGATCAGCCCCAGCATTTT. The variable domain in full, completed from reference TRBV7-2 and TRBJ1-5, reads GAGVSQSPSNKVTEKGKDVELRCDPISGHTALYWYRQSLGQGLEFLIYFQGNSAPDKSGLPSDRFSAERTGGSVSTLTIQRTQQEDSAVYLCASSLTGDQPQHFGDGTRLSIL.

CDR3 in DNA: TGTGCCAGCAGAATAAGGACTAGCGGACGCACAGATACGCAGTATTTT. This codes for CASRIRTSGRTDTQYF. The rearrangement joins TRBV28 to TRBJ2-3; 10 bases line up with TRBD2. V shed 6 bases, J shed 1 base, and the junction held 7 bases outside the gene matches. The germline V gene has CDR1 MDHEN and CDR2 SYDVKM. The CDR3 sequence is 16 residues long.